Below are 7 T cell receptor beta chains sequenced from a single sample in a study of blood T cell repertoires in COVID-19. The assay was immunoSEQ multiplex PCR, and TCRdb's table has in-frame clones only and misses some. The sample includes 70,000 to 80,000 clones, under 95% of them seen just once. Sequenced sample: peripheral blood. The receptors shown here come from a human donor in a cohort sampled during active COVID-19.

This chain uses TRBV7-2 with TRBJ1-2; TRBD1 aligns across 11 bases. The germline V gene encodes CDR1 SGHTA and CDR2 FQGNSA. The junction had 6 bases not matched to a gene; V was cut back by 6 bases and J by 3 bases. The CDR3 is made up of 15 amino acids. In DNA, the CDR3 is TGTGCCAGCAGGGTGGGGACAGGGGGGTACTATGGCTACACCTTC. Translated, it gives CASRVGTGGYYGYTF.

As concerns this clone: Other DNA sequences from this sample encode an identical CDR3 as well. The V and J genes are TRBV10-3 and TRBJ1-1, with unresolved D. The CDR3 has 11 amino acids. Trimming removed 8 bases at V and 1 base at J, with 5 bases between. In germline, CDR1 is ENHRY, CDR2 SYGVKD. CDR3 residues: CAIGQNTEAFF. CDR3 coding DNA: TGTGCCATCGGGCAGAACACTGAAGCTTTCTTT.

The chain combines TRBV18 with TRBJ1-2; D is uncertain. Deletions cut 0 bases from V and 0 bases from J, with 8 bases between. Germline CDR1 reads KGHSH; CDR2 reads LQKENI. The CDR3 length is 15 residues. The CDR3 DNA reads as TGTGCCAGCTCACCACCCAGTACAACTAACTATGGCTACACCTTC. Translation: CASSPPSTTNYGYTF.

The chain uses TRBV19 and TRBJ1-5; 7 nucleotides line up with TRBD1. V was pared by 7 bases and J by 4 bases, with 7 bases of the junction left unmatched. The CDR3 contains 14 residues. Germline V gives CDR1 LNHDA, CDR2 SQIVND (reference sequence). The CDR3 bases are TGTGCCAGTAACAGGGACAGCCTAAATCAGCCCCAGCATTTT. Its protein product is CASNRDSLNQPQHF.

The chain is built from TRBV5-1 and TRBJ1-3, with D maybe TRBD1 (5 bases). Trimming shortened V by 1 base and J by 5 bases, and 16 bases separated the two germline ends. The CDR3 covers 16 residues. The germline V gene has CDR1 SGHRS and CDR2 YFSETQ. The CDR3 DNA reads TGCGCCAGCAGCTTGTCACCGACAGAATCCAGAAACACCATATATTTT. This sequence encodes CASSLSPTESRNTIYF. The full variable domain, with the rest looked up from reference TRBV5-1 and TRBJ1-3, is KAGVTQTPRYLIKTRGQQVTLSCSPISGHRSVSWYQQTPGQGLQFLFEYFSETQRNKGNFPGRFSGRQFSNSRSEMNVSTLELGDSALYLCASSLSPTESRNTIYFGEGSWLTVV.

CDR3 coding DNA: TGTGCCAGCAGCCCACGACAGGGGCCAACCTATGGCTACACCTTC. This gives the protein CASSPRQGPTYGYTF. This sequence joins TRBV9 and TRBJ1-2, with 8 bases aligning to TRBD1. This CDR3 spans 15 amino acids. V lost 4 bases, J lost 4 bases, and 9 bases stayed unmatched. CDR1 is SGDLS, CDR2 YYNGEE, per germline.

The chain links TRBV3-1 (or the pseudogene TRBV3-2) to TRBJ2-7; D not certain. The V gene's germline CDR1 is LGHDT and CDR2 YNNKEL (reference sequence). The CDR3 runs to 14 residues. Deletions cut 1 base from V and 0 bases from J, with 7 bases between. The CDR3 region has the DNA TGTGCCAGCAGCCAAGCCGTACACTCCTACGAGCAGTACTTC. It encodes CASSQAVHSYEQYF.